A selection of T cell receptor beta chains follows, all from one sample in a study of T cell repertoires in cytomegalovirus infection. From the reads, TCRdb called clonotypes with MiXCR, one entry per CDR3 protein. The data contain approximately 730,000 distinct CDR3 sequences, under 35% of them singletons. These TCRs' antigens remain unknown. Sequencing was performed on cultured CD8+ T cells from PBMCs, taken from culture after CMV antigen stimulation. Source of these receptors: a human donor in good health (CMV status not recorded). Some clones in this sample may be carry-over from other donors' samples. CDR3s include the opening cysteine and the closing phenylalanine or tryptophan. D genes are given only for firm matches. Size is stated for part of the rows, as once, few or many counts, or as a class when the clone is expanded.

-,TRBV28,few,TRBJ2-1,TGTGCCAGCAGTTCACCGCCGAGGATACACCAGGATGAGCAGTTCTTC,CASSSPPRIHQDEQFF
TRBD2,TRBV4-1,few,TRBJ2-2,TGCGCCAGCAGCCAAAAGCGGGGGACCACCGGGGAGCTGTTTTTT,CASSQKRGTTGELFF
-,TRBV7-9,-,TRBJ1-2,TGTGCCAGCAGAACTTCCACCGGTCAGAGCTACACCTTC,CASRTSTGQSYTF
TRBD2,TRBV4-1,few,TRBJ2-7,TGCGCCAGCAGCCAGGGACTAGCCGACGAGCAGTACTTC,CASSQGLADEQYF
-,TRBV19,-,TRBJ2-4,TGTGCCAGTATAGGGAAAGGGAGGGCCAAAAACATTCAGTACTTC,CASIGKGRAKNIQYF
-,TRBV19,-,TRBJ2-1,TGTGCCAGTAGTATTGTTAGCGGCGTTTACAATGAGCAGTTCTTC,CASSIVSGVYNEQFF
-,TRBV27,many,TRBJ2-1,TGTGCCAGCAGCTTATCAAGCGGTCCCTACAATGAGCAGTTCTTC,CASSLSSGPYNEQFF
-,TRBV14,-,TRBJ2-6,TGTGCCAGCAGCCAAGATCTAACGGGGGCGCGTGGGGCCAACGTCCTGACTTTC,CASSQDLTGARGANVLTF
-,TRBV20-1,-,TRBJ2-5,TGCAGTGCTCACCCGACGGCCCGGGAGACCCAGTACTTC,CSAHPTARETQYF
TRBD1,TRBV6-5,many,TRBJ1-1,TGTGCCAGCAGAGGACAGGGGACTGTGAACACTGAAGCTTTCTTT,CASRGQGTVNTEAFF